This T cell receptor beta chain comes out of a study of T cells in Graves' hyperthyroidism and ophthalmopathy. The germline V gene has CDR1 MRHNA and CDR2 SNTAGT. The V end lost 0 bases, the J end lost 7 bases, and 10 bases lay between the germline ends. This CDR3 has 14 residues. Diagnoses rested on clinical symptoms, serum thyroxine and TRAb, thyroid ultrasound and orbital computed tomography. This sample holds PBMCs from 10 ml fresh peripheral blood. Amplification yielded TCR beta CDR3 regions, with RNA transcripts as the source. Carried out on the TCR CDR3, a first-round RT-PCR used the HTBI primer set. TCRdb redid the calling of the multiplex PCR reads with MiXCR, one entry per CDR3 protein. The sample comprises 350,000 to 400,000 distinct CDR3 sequences, under 20% of which are singletons, and 3% to 4.5% rests with the top ten. Many counts were recorded for this clonotype.

The TCR sequence derives from a woman aged 18-30 years with Graves' hyperthyroidism. J is TRBJ2-1 and V is TRBV6-4; unclear D gene. Material: blood. CDR3 sequence reads: CASSDSSRRNEQFF. The CDR3 nucleotides read TGTGCCAGCAGTGACTCTTCCAGGCGGAATGAGCAGTTCTTC.